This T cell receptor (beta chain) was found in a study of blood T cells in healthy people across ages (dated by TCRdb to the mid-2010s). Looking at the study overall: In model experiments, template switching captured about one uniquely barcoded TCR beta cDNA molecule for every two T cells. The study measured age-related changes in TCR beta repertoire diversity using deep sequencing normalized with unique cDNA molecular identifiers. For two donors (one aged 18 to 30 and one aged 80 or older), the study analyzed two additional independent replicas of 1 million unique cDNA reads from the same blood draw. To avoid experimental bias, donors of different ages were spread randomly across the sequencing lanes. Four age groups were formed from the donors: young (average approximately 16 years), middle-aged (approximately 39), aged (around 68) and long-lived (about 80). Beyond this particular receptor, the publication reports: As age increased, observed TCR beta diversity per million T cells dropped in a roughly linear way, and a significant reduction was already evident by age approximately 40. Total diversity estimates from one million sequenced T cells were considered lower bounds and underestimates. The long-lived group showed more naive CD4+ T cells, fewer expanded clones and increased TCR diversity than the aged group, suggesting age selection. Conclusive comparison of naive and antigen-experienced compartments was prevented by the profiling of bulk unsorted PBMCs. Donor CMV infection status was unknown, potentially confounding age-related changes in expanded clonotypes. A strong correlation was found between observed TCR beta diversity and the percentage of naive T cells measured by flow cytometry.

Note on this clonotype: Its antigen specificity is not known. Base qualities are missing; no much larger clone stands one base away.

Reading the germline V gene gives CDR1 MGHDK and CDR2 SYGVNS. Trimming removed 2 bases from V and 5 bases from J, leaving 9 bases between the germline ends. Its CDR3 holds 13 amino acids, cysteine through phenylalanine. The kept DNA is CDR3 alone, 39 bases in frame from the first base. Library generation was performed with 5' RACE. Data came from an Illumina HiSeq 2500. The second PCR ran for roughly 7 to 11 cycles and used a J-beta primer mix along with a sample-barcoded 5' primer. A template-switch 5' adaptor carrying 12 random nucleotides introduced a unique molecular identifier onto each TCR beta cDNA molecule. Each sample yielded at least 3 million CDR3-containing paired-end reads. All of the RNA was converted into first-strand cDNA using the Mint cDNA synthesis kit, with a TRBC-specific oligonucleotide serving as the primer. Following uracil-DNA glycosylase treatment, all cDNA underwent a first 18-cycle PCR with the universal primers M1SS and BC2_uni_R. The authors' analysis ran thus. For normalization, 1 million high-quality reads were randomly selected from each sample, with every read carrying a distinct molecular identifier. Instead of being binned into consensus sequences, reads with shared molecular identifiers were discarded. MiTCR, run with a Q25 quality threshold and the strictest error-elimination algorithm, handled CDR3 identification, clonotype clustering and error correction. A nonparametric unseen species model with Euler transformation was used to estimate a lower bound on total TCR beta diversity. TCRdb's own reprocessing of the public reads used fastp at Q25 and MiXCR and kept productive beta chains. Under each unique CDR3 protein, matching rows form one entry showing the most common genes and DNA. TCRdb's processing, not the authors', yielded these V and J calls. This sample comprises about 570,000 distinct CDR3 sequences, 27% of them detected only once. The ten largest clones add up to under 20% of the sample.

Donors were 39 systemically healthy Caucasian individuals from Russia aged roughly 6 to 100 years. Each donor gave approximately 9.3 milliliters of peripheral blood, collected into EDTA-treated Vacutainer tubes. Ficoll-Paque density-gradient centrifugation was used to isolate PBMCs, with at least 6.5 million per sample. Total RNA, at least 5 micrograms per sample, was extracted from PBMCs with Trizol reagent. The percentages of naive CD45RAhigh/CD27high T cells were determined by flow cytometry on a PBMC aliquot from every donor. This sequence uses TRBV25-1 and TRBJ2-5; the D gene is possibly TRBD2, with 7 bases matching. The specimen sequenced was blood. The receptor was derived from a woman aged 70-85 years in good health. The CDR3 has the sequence CASSEAGAETQYF. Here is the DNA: TGTGCCAGCAGTGAAGCGGGGGCTGAGACCCAGTACTTC.